This TCR beta chain was sequenced during a study of blood T cell repertoires in COVID-19. The wider study: Acute and convalescent COVID-19 samples came from the United States, Italy and Spain. The analysed material was cDNA or gDNA that came from T cells, B-cell-depleted T cells, or PBMCs.

In the original processing: Reference gene primer amplification gave estimated nucleated cell counts. Clones were read by immunoSEQ multiplex PCR, and TCRdb kept only the in-frame ones, dropping some. V and J calls and clone size are given by that table; D and trimming were obtained from the DNA. The sample lists approximately 110,000 clones, approximately 74% seen once, with 5.5% to 7.5% in the top ten. The CDR3 length is 16 residues. Trimming removed 4 bases from V and 2 bases from J, with 17 bases in between. Germline CDR1 and CDR2: MGHRA and YSYEKL. Followed over time, Seattle patients had been enrolled while infection was active.

The genes are TRBV4-1 and TRBJ2-5; D may be TRBD1 (8 bases). The receptor was isolated from a man older than 75 with COVID-19, enrolled during active disease. Sequencing was done on a sample of peripheral blood. This CDR3 reads CASSLTGGGLQETQYF. The DNA of the CDR3 is TGCGCCAGCAGCCTAACAGGGGGGGGGCTACAAGAGACCCAGTACTTC.